This passage covers 32 T cell receptor beta chains from one sample sequenced in a study of blood T cell repertoires in COVID-19. Here immunoSEQ multiplex PCR was the method, and the copy in TCRdb shows in-frame clones only, minus some. The table has 97,000 or so clones, about 85% seen once; the top ten hold roughly 2%. The source material was peripheral blood. These receptors were taken from a man aged 50 to 59 with active COVID-19.

A note on this clone: An end of the junction differs from the germline gene, which may be a read error. The genes are TRBV20-1 and TRBJ2-7, with 7 bases aligning to TRBD1. The CDR3 contains 11 residues. CDR1 and CDR2 (germline): DFQATT, SNEGSKA (reference sequence). The CDR3 region is CSARGGGEQYF. The CDR3 nucleotides read TGCAGTGCAAGAGGGGGCGGCGAGCAGTACTTC.

This clone came up once. The chain carries TRBV3-1 (or the pseudogene TRBV3-2) and TRBJ2-5; no clear D gene. Trimming cost V 0 bases and J 5 bases, with 7 bases left between them. The CDR3 contains 13 residues. CDR1 is LGHDT and CDR2 is YNNKEL in the germline V gene (reference sequence). This CDR3 is CASSQDWAETQYF. CDR3 nucleotide sequence: TGTGCCAGCAGCCAAGATTGGGCGGAGACCCAGTACTTC.

This chain connects TRBV19 to TRBJ2-1; possible D gene TRBD2, 6 bases. CDR1 LNHDA and CDR2 SQIVND come from the germline V gene (reference sequence). CDR3 length equals 17 residues. V dropped 0 bases and J dropped 0 bases, with 12 bases sitting between them. CDR3 DNA sequence: TGTGCCAGTAGTATAGATCTGGCGGGGAGCTCCTACAATGAGCAGTTCTTC. Translated, it gives CASSIDLAGSSYNEQFF.

The CDR3 region is CASSWAGSYEQYF. CDR3 coding DNA: TGTGCCAGCAGCTGGGCCGGTTCCTACGAGCAGTACTTC. The chain combines TRBV7-2 with TRBJ2-7; D not certain. The germline V and J ends were trimmed by 4 bases and 1 base, with 8 bases remaining between them. The CDR3 covers 13 residues. CDR1 SGHTA and CDR2 FQGNSA come from the germline V gene. Complete variable domain (other parts from reference TRBV7-2 and TRBJ2-7): GAGVSQSPSNKVTEKGKDVELRCDPISGHTALYWYRQSLGQGLEFLIYFQGNSAPDKSGLPSDRFSAERTGGSVSTLTIQRTQQEDSAVYLCASSWAGSYEQYFGPGTRLTVT.

This clone was seen a handful of times. J is TRBJ1-1 and V is TRBV6-6, with TRBD1 matching 7 bases. Unmatched junction bases numbered 9, after V lost 6 bases and J lost 5 bases. Germline V gives CDR1 MNHNY, CDR2 SVGAGI (reference sequence). CDR3 length: 14 amino acids. The DNA for the CDR3 is TGTGCCAGCAGACGAGTCAACAGGGGTACTGAAGCTTTCTTT. As protein: CASRRVNRGTEAFF.

The V call is TRBV25-1, the J call TRBJ2-1, with a weak D call TRBD2 (6 bases). Looked up from germline, CDR1 is MGHDK and CDR2 is SYGVNS. The germline V and J ends were trimmed by 2 bases and 8 bases, with 10 bases remaining between them. The CDR3 is 13 residues long. CDR3: CASSEVGGHEQFF. The CDR3 region has the DNA TGTGCCAGCAGTGAAGTGGGGGGTCATGAGCAGTTCTTC.

The sample holds a few counts of this clone. V usage is TRBV4-1 and J usage is TRBJ2-7; 7 bases are a match to TRBD1. Trimming at V came to 2 bases and at J to 3 bases, leaving 10 bases not matched to a gene. This CDR3 has 16 amino acids. Germline V gene lookup returns CDR1 MGHRA and CDR2 YSYEKL. For the CDR3, the DNA is TGCGCCAGCAGCCAACTACCGGGACAGAGAGGCTACGAGCAGTACTTC. Encoded protein: CASSQLPGQRGYEQYF.

The rearrangement joins TRBV15 to TRBJ2-5, with D perhaps matching TRBD2 (5 bases). Germline CDR1 reads LNHNV; CDR2 reads YYDKDF (reference sequence). Trimming left V 1 base short and J 5 bases short, with 14 bases between. The CDR3 is 15 residues long. CDR3 in amino acids: CATSRGQSSGETQYF. In DNA, the CDR3 is TGTGCCACCAGCAGAGGTCAATCCTCGGGGGAGACCCAGTACTTC.

The CDR3 region is CASSLQGAIGELFF. Here the CDR3 DNA reads TGTGCCAGCAGTCTCCAGGGGGCAATCGGGGAGCTGTTTTTT. The J gene is TRBJ2-2, the V gene TRBV27, with 8 bases lining up with TRBD1. Germline trimming cut 5 bases from V and 7 bases from J; bases unmatched to any gene: 6. The CDR3 runs to 14 residues. Germline V gene sequence: CDR1 MNHEY, CDR2 SMNVEV (reference sequence).

This clone has just one count. The chain is built from TRBV5-1 and TRBJ1-1; 7 bases match TRBD1. The germline V gene has CDR1 SGHRS and CDR2 YFSETQ. The CDR3 consists of 14 residues. J was trimmed by 1 base and V by 3 bases; bases with no gene match: 3. CDR3 residues: CASSSGQQNTEAFF. The CDR3 coding sequence is TGCGCCAGCAGCTCGGGACAGCAGAACACTGAAGCTTTCTTT. Variable domain in full (rest from reference TRBV5-1 and TRBJ1-1): KAGVTQTPRYLIKTRGQQVTLSCSPISGHRSVSWYQQTPGQGLQFLFEYFSETQRNKGNFPGRFSGRQFSNSRSEMNVSTLELGDSALYLCASSSGQQNTEAFFGQGTRLTVV.

This chain uses TRBV19 with TRBJ1-4, with TRBD1 matching 7 bases. This CDR3 comprises 15 residues. The V and J ends lost 4 bases and 7 bases, in that order; junction bases with no gene match: 9. Germline CDR1 reads LNHDA; CDR2 reads SQIVND (reference sequence). The chain's CDR3 is CASSTQGVGFEKLFF. The CDR3 DNA is TGTGCCAGTAGTACGCAGGGGGTCGGGTTTGAAAAACTGTTTTTT.

This rearrangement joins TRBV7-3 to TRBJ1-1, with no clear D. V was shortened by 1 base and J by 1 base, with 4 bases between the two germline ends. The CDR3 consists of 13 residues. Germline V gene sequence: CDR1 SGHTA, CDR2 FQGTGA. The DNA of the CDR3 is TGTGCCAGCAGCTTAATCAGGAACACTGAAGCTTTCTTT. It codes for CASSLIRNTEAFF.

The CDR3 DNA sequence: TGTGCCAGCAGTCCAGGGACAGCCTACTATGGCTACACCTTC. Translation gives CASSPGTAYYGYTF. This rearrangement joins TRBV2 to TRBJ1-2; 7 bases fit TRBD1. Trimming took 5 bases from V and 3 from J; bases not matched to a gene: 6. In germline, CDR1 is SNHLY, CDR2 FYNNEI. This CDR3 region has 14 residues.

The chain employs TRBV4-2 and TRBJ2-7; 8 nucleotides agree with TRBD1. With 0 bases clipped from V and 3 bases from J, the junction kept 4 bases outside the gene matches. CDR1 is LGHNA and CDR2 is YNFKEQ in the germline V gene. The CDR3 length is 15 residues. DNA of the CDR3: TGTGCCAGCAGCCAAGAACATGGACAGGGCTACGAGCAGTACTTC. Translating it yields CASSQEHGQGYEQYF.

This chain uses TRBV7-9 with TRBJ2-7; D remains ambiguous. Trimming left V 1 base short and J 3 bases short, with 13 bases between. The CDR3 extends over 15 amino acids. From germline, CDR1 is SEHNR and CDR2 FQNEAQ (reference sequence). Written as DNA, the CDR3 is TGTGCCAGCAGCTTAGTTCCTAGTATAAACTACGAGCAGTACTTC. The encoded protein is CASSLVPSINYEQYF. The full variable domain, in which reference TRBV7-9 and TRBJ2-7 provide the parts outside the CDR3, is DTGVSQNPRHKITKRGQNVTFRCDPISEHNRLYWYRQTLGQGPEFLTYFQNEAQLEKSRLLSDRFSAERPKGSFSTLEIQRTEQGDSAMYLCASSLVPSINYEQYFGPGTRLTVT.

V usage is TRBV9 and J usage is TRBJ2-3, with TRBD2 identical over 8 bases. The CDR3 consists of 15 residues. Trimming took 4 bases from V and 4 from J; bases not matched to a gene: 8. Germline-derived CDR1 and CDR2 are SGDLS and YYNGEE. CDR3 nucleotide sequence: TGTGCCAGCAGCCGGGGGGGGCGGGGTTCAGATACGCAGTATTTT. Protein product: CASSRGGRGSDTQYF.

The genes are TRBV3-1 (or the pseudogene TRBV3-2) and TRBJ1-1; 10 bases are a match to TRBD1. This CDR3 spans 15 amino acids. Germline assignment: CDR1 LGHDT and CDR2 YNNKEL (reference sequence). Losses at the gene ends were 0 bases for V and 8 bases for J; bases not matched to a gene: 6. The CDR3 DNA reads as TGTGCCAGCAGCCAAGAACTTCTGACAGGGGGCGAAGCTTTCTTT. The encoded protein is CASSQELLTGGEAFF.

A single count supports this clone. The chain recombines TRBV27 with TRBJ1-2; 8 bases match TRBD1. The ends lost 9 bases at V and 8 bases at J; junction bases unmatched: 8. The CDR3 is 12 residues long. Germline CDR1 is MNHEY and CDR2 is SMNVEV (reference sequence). The CDR3 loop reads CASRQGTLGYTF. The CDR3 DNA is TGTGCCAGTCGACAGGGGACCCTAGGCTACACCTTC.

Only a few counts were recorded for this clone. The chain is built from TRBV3-1 (or the pseudogene TRBV3-2) and TRBJ1-2; D is possibly TRBD1 (5 bases). The length of the CDR3 is 13 residues. CDR1 LGHDT and CDR2 YNNKEL come from the germline V gene (reference sequence). The ends were cut back, 1 base at V and 8 bases at J, with 11 bases in the middle. The CDR3 nucleotides are TGTGCCAGCAGCCAAGTCAGGGAATCCGGCTACACCTTC. Encoded protein: CASSQVRESGYTF.

The chain is built from TRBV5-1 and TRBJ1-4; D might be TRBD1 (5 bases). CDR1 is SGHRS and CDR2 is YFSETQ in the germline V gene. Trimming left V 0 bases short and J 5 bases short, with 8 bases between. The CDR3 runs to 14 residues. CDR3 bases: TGCGCCAGCAGCTTGGGTGGGGGGAATGAAAAACTGTTTTTT. Protein product: CASSLGGGNEKLFF. The full variable domain, completed using reference TRBV5-1 and TRBJ1-4, is KAGVTQTPRYLIKTRGQQVTLSCSPISGHRSVSWYQQTPGQGLQFLFEYFSETQRNKGNFPGRFSGRQFSNSRSEMNVSTLELGDSALYLCASSLGGGNEKLFFGSGTQLSVL.

The chain couples TRBV5-8 to TRBJ2-7; D not resolved. V lost 4 bases, J lost 7 bases, and 15 bases lay in between. Germline assignment: CDR1 SGHTS and CDR2 YDEGEE. The CDR3 is 13 residues long. CDR3 residues: CASSRLEGREQYF. In DNA, the CDR3 is TGTGCCAGCAGCCGGCTAGAAGGCCGGGAGCAGTACTTC.

V is TRBV7-3 and J is TRBJ2-3, with a weak D call TRBD1 (5 bases). This CDR3 is 13 amino acids long. Germline V gives CDR1 SGHTA, CDR2 FQGTGA. Trimming took off 5 bases at V and 5 bases at J, with 11 bases between the two ends. The CDR3 DNA sequence: TGTGCCAGCAGCCCAGCTACAGGAGATACGCAGTATTTT. This sequence encodes CASSPATGDTQYF.

The genes are TRBV6-2 or TRBV6-3 and TRBJ1-5; no clear D gene. V was trimmed by 5 bases and J by 4 bases, leaving 12 bases between them. Germline CDR1 and CDR2: MNHEY and SVGEGT. This CDR3 spans 14 amino acids. CDR3 DNA sequence: TGTGCCAGCAGTAAGACTACAGCAAATCAGCCCCAGCATTTT. It specifies CASSKTTANQPQHF.

The rearrangement links TRBV9 to TRBJ2-5; weak D call: TRBD1 (6 bases). The ends were cut back, 6 bases at V and 2 bases at J, with 11 bases in the middle. The CDR3 sequence is 13 residues long. Germline CDR1 reads SGDLS; CDR2 reads YYNGEE. The CDR3 DNA reads as TGTGCCAGCACCGGACAGAATCAAGAGACCCAGTACTTC. Protein product: CASTGQNQETQYF.

The chain links TRBV11-2 to TRBJ2-1; D is perhaps TRBD2 (5 bases). Deletions cut 1 base from V and 0 bases from J, with 7 bases between. Germline CDR1 reads SGHAT; CDR2 reads FQNNGV. CDR3 length: 15 amino acids. Here the CDR3 DNA reads TGTGCCAGCAGCTTAGGAGCGGCCTCCTACAATGAGCAGTTCTTC. Encoded protein: CASSLGAASYNEQFF.

The chain carries TRBV7-2 and TRBJ1-2, with D unclear. V lost 5 bases, J lost 7 bases, and 17 bases lay in between. Germline V CDR1 and CDR2: SGHTA, FQGNSA. The CDR3 length is 14 residues. CDR3 loop: CASSPDHQASGYTF. The CDR3 DNA reads as TGTGCCAGCAGCCCCGATCACCAGGCGTCTGGCTACACCTTC.

Concerning this clone: This specimen includes other DNA sequences encoding the same CDR3. This chain links TRBV3-1 (or the pseudogene TRBV3-2) with TRBJ2-2; TRBD1 agrees at 9 bases. The CDR3 sequence is 15 residues long. V lost 4 bases to trimming and J lost 2 bases; unmatched junction nucleotides: 2. Germline V lookup: CDR1 LGHDT, CDR2 YNNKEL (reference sequence). The CDR3 here is CASSRQGGNTGELFF. As DNA, the CDR3 is TGTGCCAGCAGCCGACAGGGGGGCAACACCGGGGAGCTGTTTTTT.

The genes are TRBV6-5 and TRBJ2-3; D remains ambiguous. Per the germline V gene, CDR1 is MNHEY and CDR2 is SVGAGI. The CDR3 contains 16 residues. V was clipped by 0 bases and J by 3 bases, with 13 bases between them. CDR3 protein: CASSYSLIAGTDTQYF. In DNA form, the CDR3 reads TGTGCCAGCAGTTACTCGTTAATAGCCGGGACAGATACGCAGTATTTT.

V gene TRBV30 combines with J gene TRBJ1-5, with 7 bases lining up with TRBD1. Unmatched junction bases numbered 10, after V lost 4 bases and J lost 1 base. The CDR3 is 16 amino acids. The germline V gene has CDR1 GTSNPN and CDR2 SVGIG (reference sequence). The CDR3 nucleotides are TGTGCCTGGACCCAAAAGAAGACAGGGAGCAATCAGCCCCAGCATTTT. Translation gives CAWTQKKTGSNQPQHF.

The chain uses TRBV14 and TRBJ2-2; possible D gene TRBD2, 7 bases. Germline V gives CDR1 SGHDN, CDR2 FVKESK. V was trimmed by 0 bases and J by 8 bases, leaving 13 bases between them. There are 15 residues in the CDR3. In nucleotides, the CDR3 is TGTGCCAGCAGCCAAGATCGCGGGGGCACGGGGGAGCTGTTTTTT. Translation: CASSQDRGGTGELFF. Combining the CDR3 with reference TRBV14 and TRBJ2-2 gives the whole variable domain EAGVTQFPSHSVIEKGQTVTLRCDPISGHDNLYWYRRVMGKEIKFLLHFVKESKQDESGMPNNRFLAERTGGTYSTLKVQPAELEDSGVYFCASSQDRGGTGELFFGEGSRLTVL.

This sequence joins TRBV4-1 and TRBJ2-7; D perhaps matches TRBD1 (5 bases). V lost 0 bases and J 4 bases, leaving 10 bases between the germline ends. This CDR3 has 14 residues. Germline lookup yields CDR1 MGHRA and CDR2 YSYEKL. The CDR3 protein is CASSQDPGRYEQYF. CDR3 coding DNA: TGCGCCAGCAGCCAAGATCCAGGGCGATACGAGCAGTACTTC.

CDR3 sequence: CSVRGFEGLSGANVLTF. CDR3 nucleotide sequence: TGCAGCGTTCGGGGGTTTGAGGGCTTGTCTGGGGCCAACGTCCTGACTTTC. The V and J genes are TRBV29-1 and TRBJ2-6; a possible D gene is TRBD2 (6 bases). Trimming left V 5 bases short and J 1 base short, with 18 bases between. Germline assignment: CDR1 SQVTM and CDR2 ANQGSEA. This CDR3 has 17 residues.